This T cell receptor (beta chain) derives from a study of cytomegalovirus exposure and HLA in healthy donors. This CDR3 region has 15 residues. Germline CDR1 MDHEN, CDR2 SYDVKM. J was trimmed by 3 bases and V by 5 bases; bases with no gene match: 9. Nominally healthy donors provided the samples, though records likely missed some immune exposures. 13 Jbeta primers and 60 Vbeta primers were used for the PCR. Sequenced by immunoSEQ multiplex PCR; TCRdb stores in-frame clones only, minus some. The table has 180,000 or so clones, 75% seen once. This receptor was taken from a woman aged 40 to 50 in good health and CMV-seropositive. V usage is TRBV28 and J usage is TRBJ2-7; 8 nucleotides line up with TRBD2. Sequences were obtained from PBMCs. The CDR3 here is CASSPGGGSYYEQYF. The CDR3 bases are TGTGCCAGCAGTCCCGGGGGGGGGAGTTACTACGAGCAGTACTTC.